This T cell receptor beta chain is drawn from a study of vaccination effects on CD4 cells after COVID-19. Sequenced by immunoSEQ multiplex PCR; TCRdb stores in-frame clones only, minus some. The data show roughly 67,000 clones, about 79% seen once. Trimming pared 4 bases from V and 4 bases from J, leaving 18 bases between. CDR3 length: 16 residues. Germline V gene data show CDR1 as SGHRS and CDR2 as YFSETQ. After expansion with viral peptide pools in the ViraFEST assay, antigen-specific CD4+ T cells were sequenced. Subsequent to less than eleven days of culture, CD4+ T cells were isolated. No vaccinee had earlier SARS-CoV-2 infection, and nucleocapsid antibodies were negative. Concerning this clone: Its antigen remains unknown.

The starting material was CD4+ T cells from PBMCs cultured with SARS-CoV-2 spike peptides, obtained before COVID-19 vaccination. This TCR derives from a human donor who received a COVID-19 vaccine. V usage is TRBV5-1 and J usage is TRBJ2-1, with D possibly matching TRBD2 (5 bases). This CDR3 reads CASSPLVRAEYNEQFF. The CDR3 nucleotides read TGCGCCAGCAGCCCCCTCGTGCGGGCCGAATACAATGAGCAGTTCTTC.